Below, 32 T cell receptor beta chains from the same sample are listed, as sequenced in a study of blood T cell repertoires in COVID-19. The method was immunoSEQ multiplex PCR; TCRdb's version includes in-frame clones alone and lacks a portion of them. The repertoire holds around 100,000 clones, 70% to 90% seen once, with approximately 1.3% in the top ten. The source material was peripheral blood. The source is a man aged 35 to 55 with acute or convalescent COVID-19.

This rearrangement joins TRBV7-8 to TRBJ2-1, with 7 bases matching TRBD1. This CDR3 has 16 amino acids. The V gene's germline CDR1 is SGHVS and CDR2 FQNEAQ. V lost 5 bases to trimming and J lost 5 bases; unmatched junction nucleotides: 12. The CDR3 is CASSRRQGPIHNEQFF. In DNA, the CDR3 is TGTGCCAGCAGCCGAAGACAGGGACCTATCCACAATGAGCAGTTCTTC.

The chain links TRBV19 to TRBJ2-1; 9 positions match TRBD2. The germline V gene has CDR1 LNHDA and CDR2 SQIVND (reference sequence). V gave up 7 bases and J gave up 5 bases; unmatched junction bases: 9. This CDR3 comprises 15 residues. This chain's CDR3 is CASTVVSGGNNEQFF. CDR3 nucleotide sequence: TGTGCCAGTACGGTCGTTAGCGGGGGTAACAATGAGCAGTTCTTC.

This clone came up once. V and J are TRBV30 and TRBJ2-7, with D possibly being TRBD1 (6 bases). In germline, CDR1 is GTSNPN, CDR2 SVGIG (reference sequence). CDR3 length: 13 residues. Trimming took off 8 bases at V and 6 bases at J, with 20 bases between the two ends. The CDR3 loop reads CAARTAGYGEQYF. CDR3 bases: TGTGCCGCCAGGACAGCCGGGTACGGCGAGCAGTACTTC.

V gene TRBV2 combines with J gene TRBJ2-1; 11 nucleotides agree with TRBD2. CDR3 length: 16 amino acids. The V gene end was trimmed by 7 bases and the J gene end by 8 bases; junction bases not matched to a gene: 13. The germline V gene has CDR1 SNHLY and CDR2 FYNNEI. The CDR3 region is CASNGGRLAGRDEQFF. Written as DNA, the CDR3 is TGTGCCAGCAACGGAGGTCGACTAGCGGGAAGAGATGAGCAGTTCTTC.

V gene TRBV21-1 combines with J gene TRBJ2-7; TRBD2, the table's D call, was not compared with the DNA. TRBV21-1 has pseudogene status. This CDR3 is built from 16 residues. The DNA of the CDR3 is TGTGCCAGCAGCAAAGAGGCAAGCGGGAGTCCCTACGAGCAGTACTTC. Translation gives CASSKEASGSPYEQYF.

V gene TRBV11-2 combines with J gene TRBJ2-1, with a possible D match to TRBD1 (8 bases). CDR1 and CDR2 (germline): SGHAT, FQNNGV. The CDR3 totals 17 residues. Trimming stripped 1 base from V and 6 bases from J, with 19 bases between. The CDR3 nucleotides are TGTGCCAGCAGCTTAGCCCCGACAGGGGCGGGGGTCAATGAGCAGTTCTTC. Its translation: CASSLAPTGAGVNEQFF. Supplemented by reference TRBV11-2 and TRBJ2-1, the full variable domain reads EAGVAQSPRYKIIEKRQSVAFWCNPISGHATLYWYQQILGQGPKLLIQFQNNGVVDDSQLPKDRFSAERLKGVDSTLKIQPAKLEDSAVYLCASSLAPTGAGVNEQFFGPGTRLTVL.

The chain's CDR3 is CASSLMASGSPYEQYF. The CDR3 DNA reads as TGTGCCAGCAGCTTAATGGCTAGCGGGAGCCCCTACGAGCAGTACTTC. The chain recombines TRBV7-2 with TRBJ2-7, with 10 bases lining up with TRBD2. Germline V gene data show CDR1 as SGHTA and CDR2 as FQGNSA. This CDR3 has 16 residues. The V and J ends lost 2 bases and 2 bases, in that order; junction bases with no gene match: 6.

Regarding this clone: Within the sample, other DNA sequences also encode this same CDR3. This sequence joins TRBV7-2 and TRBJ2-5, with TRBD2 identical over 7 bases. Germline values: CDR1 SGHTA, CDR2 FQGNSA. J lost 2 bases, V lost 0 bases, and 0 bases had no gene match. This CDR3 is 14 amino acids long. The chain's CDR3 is CASSLAGGQETQYF. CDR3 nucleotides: TGTGCCAGCAGCTTAGCCGGGGGGCAAGAGACCCAGTACTTC.

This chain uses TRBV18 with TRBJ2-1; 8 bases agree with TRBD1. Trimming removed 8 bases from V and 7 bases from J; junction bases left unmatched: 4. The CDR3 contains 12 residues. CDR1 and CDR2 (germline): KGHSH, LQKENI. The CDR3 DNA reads TGTGCCAGCCAGGGGGCGGTAAATGAGCAGTTCTTC. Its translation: CASQGAVNEQFF.

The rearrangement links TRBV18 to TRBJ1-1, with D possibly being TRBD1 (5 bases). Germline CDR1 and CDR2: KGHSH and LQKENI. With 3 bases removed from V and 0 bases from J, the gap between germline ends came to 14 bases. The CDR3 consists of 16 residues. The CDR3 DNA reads TGTGCCAGCTCACCTAGCGCGGGGGTTATGAACACTGAAGCTTTCTTT. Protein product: CASSPSAGVMNTEAFF.

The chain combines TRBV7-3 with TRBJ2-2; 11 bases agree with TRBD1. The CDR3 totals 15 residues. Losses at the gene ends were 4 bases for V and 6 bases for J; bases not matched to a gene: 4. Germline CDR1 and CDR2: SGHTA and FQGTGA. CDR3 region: CASSSTGQGAGELFF. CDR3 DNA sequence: TGTGCCAGCAGCTCCACGGGACAGGGGGCCGGGGAGCTGTTTTTT.

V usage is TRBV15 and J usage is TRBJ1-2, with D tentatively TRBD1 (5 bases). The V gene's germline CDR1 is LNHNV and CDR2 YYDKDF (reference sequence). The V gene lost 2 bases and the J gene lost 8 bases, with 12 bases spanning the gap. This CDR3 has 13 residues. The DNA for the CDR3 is TGTGCCACCAGCAGAAATGGGAGGGGCGGCTACACCTTC. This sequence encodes CATSRNGRGGYTF.

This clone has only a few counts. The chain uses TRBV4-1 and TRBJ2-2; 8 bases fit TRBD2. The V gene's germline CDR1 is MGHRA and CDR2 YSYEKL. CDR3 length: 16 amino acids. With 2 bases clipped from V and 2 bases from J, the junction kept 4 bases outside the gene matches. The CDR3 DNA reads TGCGCCAGCAGCCAACTACTAGCGGATAACACCGGGGAGCTGTTTTTT. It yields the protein CASSQLLADNTGELFF.

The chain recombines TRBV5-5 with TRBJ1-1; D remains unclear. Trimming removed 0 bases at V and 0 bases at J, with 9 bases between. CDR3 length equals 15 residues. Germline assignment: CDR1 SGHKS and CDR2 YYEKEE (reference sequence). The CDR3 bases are TGTGCCAGCAGCTTGGTTTTAGCTTTGAACACTGAAGCTTTCTTT. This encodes CASSLVLALNTEAFF.

CDR3 nucleotide sequence: TGCGCCAGCAGCCTCTACCCCGAGGGGACTTATGAAAAACTGTTTTTT. This codes for CASSLYPEGTYEKLFF. This chain uses TRBV4-3 with TRBJ1-4, with D possibly matching TRBD1 (5 bases). Trimming pared 4 bases from V and 6 bases from J, leaving 18 bases between. CDR3 length: 16 amino acids. Germline V CDR1 and CDR2: LGHNA, YSLEER.

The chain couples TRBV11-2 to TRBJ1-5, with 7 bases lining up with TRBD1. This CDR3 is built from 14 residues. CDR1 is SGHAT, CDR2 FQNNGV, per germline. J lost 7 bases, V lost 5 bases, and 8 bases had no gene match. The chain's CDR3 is CASSADRVGQPQHF. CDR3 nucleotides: TGTGCCAGCAGCGCCGACAGGGTAGGCCAGCCCCAGCATTTT.

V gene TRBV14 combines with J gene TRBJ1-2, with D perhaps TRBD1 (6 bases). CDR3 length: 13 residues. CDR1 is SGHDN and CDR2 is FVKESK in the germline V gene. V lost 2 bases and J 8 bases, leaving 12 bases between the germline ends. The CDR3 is CASSQHTGYGYTF. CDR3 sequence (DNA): TGTGCCAGCAGCCAACATACAGGGTACGGCTACACCTTC.

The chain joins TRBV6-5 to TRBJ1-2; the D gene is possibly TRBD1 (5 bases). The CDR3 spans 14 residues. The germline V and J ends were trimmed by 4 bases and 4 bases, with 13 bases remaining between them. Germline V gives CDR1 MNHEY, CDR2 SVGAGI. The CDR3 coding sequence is TGTGCCAGCAGTTTTTCAGGGTTTACCTATGGCTACACCTTC. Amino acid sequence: CASSFSGFTYGYTF.

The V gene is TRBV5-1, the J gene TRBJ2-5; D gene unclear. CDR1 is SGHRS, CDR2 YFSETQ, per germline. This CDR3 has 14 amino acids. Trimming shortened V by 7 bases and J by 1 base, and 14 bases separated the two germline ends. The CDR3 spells CASSAPWSQETQYF. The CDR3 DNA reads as TGCGCCAGCTCCGCGCCCTGGTCCCAAGAGACCCAGTACTTC.

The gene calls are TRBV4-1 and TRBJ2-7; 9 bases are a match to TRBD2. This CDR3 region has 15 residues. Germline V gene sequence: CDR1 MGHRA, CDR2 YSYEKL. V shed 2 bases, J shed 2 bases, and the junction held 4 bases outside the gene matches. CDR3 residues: CASSQRSGGPYEQYF. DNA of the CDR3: TGCGCCAGCAGCCAACGAAGCGGGGGGCCCTACGAGCAGTACTTC.

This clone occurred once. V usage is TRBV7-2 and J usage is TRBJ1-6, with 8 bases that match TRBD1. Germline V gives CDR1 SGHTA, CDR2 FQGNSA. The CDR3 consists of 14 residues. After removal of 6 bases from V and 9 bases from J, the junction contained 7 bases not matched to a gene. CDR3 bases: TGTGCCAGCAGGCTAGACAGGGGAGGTTCACCCCTCCACTTT. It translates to CASRLDRGGSPLHF.

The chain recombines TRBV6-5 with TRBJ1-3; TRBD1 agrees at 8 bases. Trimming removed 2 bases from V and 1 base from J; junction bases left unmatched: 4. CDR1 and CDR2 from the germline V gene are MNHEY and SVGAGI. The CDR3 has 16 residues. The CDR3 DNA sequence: TGTGCCAGCAGTTACGCCAGGACAGGGTCTGGAAACACCATATATTTT. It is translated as CASSYARTGSGNTIYF.

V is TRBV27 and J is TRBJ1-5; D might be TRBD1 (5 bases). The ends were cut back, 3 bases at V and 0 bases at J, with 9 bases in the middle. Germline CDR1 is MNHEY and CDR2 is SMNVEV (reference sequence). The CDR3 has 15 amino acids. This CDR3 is CASSLYRFSNQPQHF. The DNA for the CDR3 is TGTGCCAGCAGTTTGTACAGGTTTAGCAATCAGCCCCAGCATTTT.

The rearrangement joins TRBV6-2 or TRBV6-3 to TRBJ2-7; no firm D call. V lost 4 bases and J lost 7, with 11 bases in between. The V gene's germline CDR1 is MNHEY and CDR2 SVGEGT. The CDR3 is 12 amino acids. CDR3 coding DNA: TGTGCCAGCAGTTTGGGCCCCATAGAGCAGTACTTC. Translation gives CASSLGPIEQYF.

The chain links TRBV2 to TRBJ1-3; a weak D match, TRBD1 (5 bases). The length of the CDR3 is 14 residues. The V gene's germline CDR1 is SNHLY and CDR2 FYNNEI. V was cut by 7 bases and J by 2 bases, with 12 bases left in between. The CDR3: CASNTGGTGNTIYF. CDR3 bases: TGTGCCAGCAATACAGGTGGTACTGGAAACACCATATATTTT.

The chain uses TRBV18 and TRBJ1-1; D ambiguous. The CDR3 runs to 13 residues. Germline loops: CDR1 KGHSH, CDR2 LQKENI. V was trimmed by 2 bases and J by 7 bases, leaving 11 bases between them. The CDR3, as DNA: TGTGCCAGCTCACCATCTCGCGGAGGTGAAGCTTTCTTT. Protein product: CASSPSRGGEAFF.

The CDR3 sequence: CASSLTGPGFTGELFF. The CDR3, as DNA: TGTGCCAGCAGCTTAACTGGGCCAGGGTTCACCGGGGAGCTGTTTTTT. The V gene is TRBV7-3, the J gene TRBJ2-2; D perhaps matches TRBD1 (5 bases). This CDR3 contains 16 residues. The germline V gene encodes CDR1 SGHTA and CDR2 FQGTGA. The V end lost 0 bases, the J end lost 4 bases, and 12 bases lay between the germline ends.

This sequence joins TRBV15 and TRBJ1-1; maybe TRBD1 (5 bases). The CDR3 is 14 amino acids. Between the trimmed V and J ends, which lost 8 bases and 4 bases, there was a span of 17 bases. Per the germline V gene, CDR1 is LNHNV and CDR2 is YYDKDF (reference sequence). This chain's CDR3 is CATSRRGLGTEAFF. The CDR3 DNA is TGTGCCACCTCACGAAGGGGCTTGGGCACTGAAGCTTTCTTT.

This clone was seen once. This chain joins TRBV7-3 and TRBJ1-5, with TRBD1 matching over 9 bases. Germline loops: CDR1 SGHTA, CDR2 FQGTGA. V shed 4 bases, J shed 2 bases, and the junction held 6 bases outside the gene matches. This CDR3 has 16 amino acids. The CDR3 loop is CASSSQTGGRNQPQHF. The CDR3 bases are TGTGCCAGCAGCTCACAGACAGGGGGACGCAATCAGCCCCAGCATTTT.

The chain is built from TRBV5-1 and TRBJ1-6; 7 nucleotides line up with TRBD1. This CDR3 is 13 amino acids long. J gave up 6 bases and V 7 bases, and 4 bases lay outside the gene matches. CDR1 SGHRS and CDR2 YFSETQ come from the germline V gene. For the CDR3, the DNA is TGCGCCAGCCGGACAGGACCTAATTCACCCCTCCACTTT. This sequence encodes CASRTGPNSPLHF.

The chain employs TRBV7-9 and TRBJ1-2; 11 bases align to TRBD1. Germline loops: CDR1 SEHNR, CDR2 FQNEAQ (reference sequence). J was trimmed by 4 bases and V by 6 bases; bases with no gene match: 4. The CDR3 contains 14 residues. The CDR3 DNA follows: TGTGCCAGCAGACCCGGGACAGGGGGCTATGGCTACACCTTC. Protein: CASRPGTGGYGYTF.

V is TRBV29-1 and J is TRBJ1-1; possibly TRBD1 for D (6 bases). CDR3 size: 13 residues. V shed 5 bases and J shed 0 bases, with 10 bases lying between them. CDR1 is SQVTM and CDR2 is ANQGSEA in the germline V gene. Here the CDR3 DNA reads TGCAGCGTTACCGAGGGGGTGAACACTGAAGCTTTCTTT. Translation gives CSVTEGVNTEAFF.